One and the same sample provided the 30 T cell receptor beta chains below, sequenced in a study of human T cells and chemical hapten exposure. The time point here: pre-sensitization, week 0. Treatment reported: therapeutic diphenylcyclopropenone sensitization with weekly scalp DPC. MiXCR, run by TCRdb on the RACE reads, gives a single entry per CDR3 protein. Of around 300,000 distinct CDR3 sequences listed, around 5% are singletons. The sample consisted of whole blood, taken in connection with sensitization to the hapten diphenylcyclopropenone (DPC). All receptors come from a woman aged 18-29 years with alopecia areata. Some clones in this sample may be carry-over from other donors' samples.

The CDR3 spells CSASFGREEQPQHF. The DNA for the CDR3 is TGCAGTGCTAGTTTCGGCAGGGAGGAACAGCCCCAGCATTTT. The chain uses TRBV20-1 and TRBJ1-5; D is perhaps TRBD1 (5 bases). Trimming stripped 3 bases from V and 7 bases from J, with 16 bases between. The germline V gene has CDR1 DFQATT and CDR2 SNEGSKA (reference sequence). This CDR3 has 14 amino acids.

The table lists this clonotype with many counts. CDR3 amino acids: CASTYEGPHYNSPLHF. The DNA for the CDR3 is TGCGCCAGCACCTACGAGGGGCCCCACTATAATTCACCCCTCCACTTT. The chain recombines TRBV5-1 with TRBJ1-6; D is possibly TRBD1 (5 bases). Per the germline V gene, CDR1 is SGHRS and CDR2 is YFSETQ. V was cut by 6 bases and J by 3 bases, with 16 bases left in between. This CDR3 contains 16 residues.

This clonotype was counted ten times or more. The chain employs TRBV28 and TRBJ1-5, with D possibly matching TRBD1 (6 bases). Germline-derived CDR1 and CDR2 are MDHEN and SYDVKM. CDR3 size: 16 residues. Trimming cost V 2 bases and J 3 bases, with 14 bases left between them. The CDR3 reads CASSLQGQGFNQPQHF. CDR3 sequence (DNA): TGTGCCAGCAGTTTACAGGGGCAGGGTTTCAATCAGCCCCAGCATTTT.

This chain uses TRBV29-1 with TRBJ1-4, with TRBD1 matching 10 bases. The V and J ends lost 6 bases and 8 bases, in that order; junction bases with no gene match: 9. Germline V CDR1 and CDR2: SQVTM, ANQGSEA. The CDR3 length is 14 residues. In DNA, the CDR3 is TGCAGCGTGATCCTGGACAGGGGGAAAGAAAAACTGTTTTTT. This encodes CSVILDRGKEKLFF.

This clonotype was recorded many times. This chain links TRBV5-1 with TRBJ1-6; no firm D call. CDR1 is SGHRS, CDR2 YFSETQ, per germline. V lost 0 bases and J 0 bases, leaving 4 bases between the germline ends. The CDR3 runs 15 residues. DNA of the CDR3: TGCGCCAGCAGCTTGGCTAGCTCCTATAATTCACCCCTCCACTTT. It codes for CASSLASSYNSPLHF.

In its sample, this clonotype was seen many times. V usage is TRBV4-2 and J usage is TRBJ2-3; 7 bases agree with TRBD1. V lost 4 bases to trimming and J lost 5 bases; unmatched junction nucleotides: 12. Germline values: CDR1 LGHNA, CDR2 YNFKEQ. The CDR3 extends over 16 amino acids. The CDR3, as DNA: TGTGCCAGCAGCCCACCCCCAGGGGGTTATATAGATACGCAGTATTTT. This encodes CASSPPPGGYIDTQYF.

This clonotype was recorded at least ten times. The gene calls are TRBV18 and TRBJ2-3; 9 bases are shared with TRBD1. V shed 4 bases, J shed 1 base, and the junction held 3 bases outside the gene matches. Germline CDR1 is KGHSH and CDR2 is LQKENI. The CDR3 has 15 amino acids. CDR3 bases: TGTGCCAGCTCACAACAGGGGGCGGGCACAGATACGCAGTATTTT. Its translation is CASSQQGAGTDTQYF.

This clonotype was recorded many times. This chain uses TRBV4-1 with TRBJ2-4, with D possibly TRBD2 on 5 matching bases. Trimming shortened V by 3 bases and J by 0 bases, and 9 bases separated the two germline ends. In germline, CDR1 is MGHRA, CDR2 YSYEKL. There are 15 residues in the CDR3. The CDR3 is CASSQTGLAKNIQYF. CDR3 in DNA: TGCGCCAGCAGCCAGACCGGACTAGCCAAAAACATTCAGTACTTC.

This clonotype came up many times. V usage is TRBV4-1 and J usage is TRBJ2-1; D may match TRBD1 or TRBD2 (5 bases each). V lost 5 bases, J lost 3 bases, and 8 bases lay in between. CDR1 is MGHRA and CDR2 is YSYEKL in the germline V gene. This CDR3 region has 13 residues. The CDR3 sequence: CASSWDLYNEQFF. CDR3 sequence (DNA): TGCGCCAGCAGCTGGGACCTCTACAATGAGCAGTTCTTC.

This clonotype was picked up many times. The chain links TRBV14 to TRBJ2-4; 8 bases match TRBD2. This CDR3 comprises 14 residues. CDR1 is SGHDN and CDR2 is FVKESK in the germline V gene. V trimming: 5 bases; J trimming: 7 bases; junction bases outside the gene matches: 7. The CDR3: CASSKGLVENIQYF. DNA for the CDR3: TGTGCCAGCAGCAAGGGACTAGTCGAGAACATTCAGTACTTC.

The chain is built from TRBV6-2 or TRBV6-3 and TRBJ1-6, with D possibly being TRBD1 (5 bases). This CDR3 is 20 amino acids long. The germline CDR1 and CDR2 sequences are MNHEY and SVGEGT. The V gene lost 0 bases and the J gene lost 2 bases, with 20 bases spanning the gap. The DNA of the CDR3 is TGTGCCAGCAGTTACTCGATGGACAAGCCCTTGTACGCCTATAATTCACCCCTCCACTTT. The encoded protein is CASSYSMDKPLYAYNSPLHF.

The chain joins TRBV12-3 or TRBV12-4 to TRBJ2-3, with TRBD2 matching over 11 bases. With V trimmed by 5 bases and J by 4 bases, 8 bases remained unmatched. The CDR3 covers 16 residues. The CDR3 DNA is TGTGCCAGCAGTCGAAGTAGCGGGGGGGCCGCAGATACGCAGTATTTT. Amino acid sequence: CASSRSSGGAADTQYF.

This clonotype was seen at least ten times. The J gene is TRBJ2-3, the V gene TRBV7-2; 9 nucleotides align to TRBD1. Losses at the gene ends were 7 bases for V and 4 bases for J; bases not matched to a gene: 12. Looked up from germline, CDR1 is SGHTA and CDR2 is FQGNSA. The CDR3 consists of 16 residues. The CDR3 is CASIPSTGQGSDTQYF. CDR3 DNA sequence: TGTGCCAGCATCCCGTCGACGGGACAGGGATCAGATACGCAGTATTTT. Full variable domain (outside the CDR3, taken from reference TRBV7-2 and TRBJ2-3): GAGVSQSPSNKVTEKGKDVELRCDPISGHTALYWYRQSLGQGLEFLIYFQGNSAPDKSGLPSDRFSAERTGGSVSTLTIQRTQQEDSAVYLCASIPSTGQGSDTQYFGPGTRLTVL.

At least ten counts were recorded for this clonotype. The chain is built from TRBV6-6 and TRBJ2-7; 10 nucleotides align to TRBD2. V lost 5 bases to trimming and J lost 0 bases; unmatched junction nucleotides: 1. CDR1 MNHNY and CDR2 SVGAGI come from the germline V gene (reference sequence). CDR3 length equals 14 residues. For the CDR3, the DNA is TGTGCCAGCAGTCCTAGCGGGGGCTCCTACGAGCAGTACTTC. Amino acids: CASSPSGGSYEQYF.

This clonotype was detected a few times. The chain recombines TRBV6-1 with TRBJ1-5; D not resolved. The V gene's germline CDR1 is MNHNS and CDR2 SASEGT. V was clipped by 7 bases and J by 8 bases, with 9 bases between them. The CDR3 loop spans 11 amino acids. The CDR3 DNA reads TGTGCCAGCATGGGGAGTGAGCCCCAGCATTTT. This translates into CASMGSEPQHF.

This rearrangement joins TRBV29-1 to TRBJ2-6, with unresolved D. The CDR3 loop spans 14 amino acids. The germline CDR1 and CDR2 sequences are SQVTM and ANQGSEA. Trimming left V 4 bases short and J 2 bases short, with 9 bases between. The CDR3 protein is CSVVIGAGANVLTF. The CDR3 nucleotides are TGCAGCGTTGTGATAGGAGCTGGGGCCAACGTCCTGACTTTC. Looking up the rest from reference TRBV29-1 and TRBJ2-6 gives the full variable domain: SAVISQKPSRDICQRGTSLTIQCQVDSQVTMMFWYRQQPGQSLTLIATANQGSEATYESGFVIDKFPISRPNLTFSTLTVSNMSPEDSSIYLCSVVIGAGANVLTFGAGSRLTVL.

This clonotype has a count of ten or more. The chain combines TRBV6-2 or TRBV6-3 with TRBJ1-5, with a tentative D call TRBD1 (5 bases). CDR1 is MNHEY, CDR2 SVGEGT, per germline. V gave up 6 bases and J gave up 2 bases, with 17 bases separating them. This CDR3 is built from 16 residues. Here the CDR3 reads CASSPLAGIGNQPQHF. CDR3 sequence (DNA): TGTGCCAGCAGCCCTTTAGCAGGGATCGGCAATCAGCCCCAGCATTTT.

The V call is TRBV3-1, the J call TRBJ2-3; possible D gene TRBD2, 5 bases. V was shortened by 1 base and J by 5 bases, with 10 bases between the two germline ends. Germline-derived CDR1 and CDR2 are LGHDT and YNNKEL (reference sequence). The CDR3 consists of 14 residues. The CDR3 region is CASSQGAAGDTQYF. In nucleotides, the CDR3 is TGTGCCAGCAGCCAAGGGGCGGCGGGAGATACGCAGTATTTT.

Only a few counts were recorded for this clonotype. This chain connects TRBV20-1 to TRBJ1-6, with TRBD1 matching 8 bases. The J segment lost 7 bases and the V segment lost 2 bases, leaving 10 bases of the junction unmatched. Germline-derived CDR1 and CDR2 are DFQATT and SNEGSKA (reference sequence). The CDR3 has 16 residues. CDR3 sequence reads: CSARIGQGAKNSPLHF. The CDR3 nucleotides read TGCAGTGCTAGAATTGGCCAGGGGGCGAAGAATTCACCCCTCCACTTT.

The sample holds many counts of this clonotype. The V call is TRBV7-8, the J call TRBJ2-2, with TRBD2 identical over 7 bases. The germline V gene has CDR1 SGHVS and CDR2 FQNEAQ. The V segment lost 0 bases and the J segment 0 bases; nucleotides outside the gene matches: 1. This CDR3 comprises 16 residues. Here the CDR3 DNA reads TGTGCCAGCAGCTTAGCTGGACTAGCGAACACCGGGGAGCTGTTTTTT. It encodes CASSLAGLANTGELFF.

V and J are TRBV10-3 and TRBJ1-5; possibly TRBD1 for D (5 bases). Trimming took off 6 bases at V and 5 bases at J, with 11 bases between the two ends. The germline gives CDR1 ENHRY, CDR2 SYGVKD. The CDR3 spans 13 residues. CDR3: CAIRERGDQPQHF. Here the CDR3 DNA reads TGTGCCATCAGAGAAAGGGGCGATCAGCCCCAGCATTTT.

This clonotype was found many times. The gene calls are TRBV6-4 and TRBJ2-2, with TRBD2 as a possible D gene (5 bases). With 2 bases removed from V and 1 base from J, the gap between germline ends came to 8 bases. CDR1 MRHNA and CDR2 SNTAGT come from the germline V gene. CDR3 length equals 15 residues. The chain's CDR3 is CASSDEAGNTGELFF. CDR3 coding DNA: TGTGCCAGCAGTGACGAGGCGGGGAACACCGGGGAGCTGTTTTTT.

This clonotype was observed a handful of times. The chain recombines TRBV9 with TRBJ1-6, with D perhaps TRBD1 (5 bases). There are 15 residues in the CDR3. Trimming took 3 bases from V and 8 from J, leaving 15 bases between them. Germline V gives CDR1 SGDLS, CDR2 YYNGEE. The CDR3 DNA reads TGTGCCAGCAGCGCCTTTCCCAGGGAGCATTCACCCCTCCACTTT. Translation: CASSAFPREHSPLHF. Filled out from reference TRBV9 and TRBJ1-6, the complete variable domain reads DSGVTQTPKHLITATGQRVTLRCSPRSGDLSVYWYQQSLDQGLQFLIQYYNGEERAKGNILERFSAQQFPDLHSELNLSSLELGDSALYFCASSAFPREHSPLHFGNGTRLTVT.

Relative to its sample, this clonotype is medium-sized (0.01 to 0.1%). In DNA form, the CDR3 reads TGCGCCAGCAGCCAAGATGCAGGGAGCATAGACACCATATATTTT. Encoded protein: CASSQDAGSIDTIYF. The chain is built from TRBV4-3 and TRBJ1-3; maybe TRBD1 (5 bases). The CDR3 is 15 amino acids. Germline V CDR1 and CDR2: LGHNA, YSLEER. Deletions cut 0 bases from V and 8 bases from J, with 14 bases between.

Ten or more counts support this clonotype. The rearrangement links TRBV14 to TRBJ2-3; D is undetermined. Germline V gives CDR1 SGHDN, CDR2 FVKESK. This CDR3 has 14 residues. Trimming took off 0 bases at V and 1 base at J, with 5 bases between the two ends. The CDR3, as DNA: TGTGCCAGCAGCCAAGACCTAGGCACAGATACGCAGTATTTT. It encodes CASSQDLGTDTQYF.

The gene calls are TRBV7-9 and TRBJ2-1; 7 nucleotides agree with TRBD1. The CDR3 is made up of 16 amino acids. The V gene's germline CDR1 is SEHNR and CDR2 FQNEAQ (reference sequence). J was trimmed by 6 bases and V by 5 bases; bases with no gene match: 13. CDR3 region: CASSPLQGPSVNEQFF. The CDR3 bases are TGTGCCAGCAGCCCTCTACAGGGGCCCTCTGTCAATGAGCAGTTCTTC.

The J gene is TRBJ2-5, the V gene TRBV27; D is perhaps TRBD1 (6 bases). The CDR3 loop spans 15 amino acids. Germline CDR1 and CDR2: MNHEY and SMNVEV (reference sequence). V lost 2 bases to trimming and J lost 1 base, with 11 bases between them. The CDR3 sequence is CASSLIQGSQETQYF. In nucleotides, the CDR3 is TGTGCCAGCAGTTTAATCCAGGGGTCCCAAGAGACCCAGTACTTC.

For this clonotype: A read error may produce the germline difference seen at one junction end. The chain links TRBV7-2 to TRBJ2-1; a possible D gene is TRBD1 (6 bases). The CDR3 consists of 15 residues. Germline V gene lookup returns CDR1 SGHTA and CDR2 FQGNSA. The CDR3, as DNA: TGTGCCAGCAGCACTGGGACACACTCCAACAATGAGCAGTTCTTC. Translation: CASSTGTHSNNEQFF. Supplemented by reference TRBV7-2 and TRBJ2-1, the full variable domain reads GAGVSQSPSNKVTEKGKDVELRCDPISGHTALYWYRQSLGQGLEFLIYFQGNSAPDKSGLPSDRFSAERTGGSVSTLTIQRTQQEDSAVYLCASSTGTHSNNEQFFGPGTRLTVL.

Notes on this clonotype: A clone one base away is much larger, so this may be a read error. This rearrangement joins TRBV29-1 to TRBJ2-7; weak D call: TRBD1 (5 bases). This CDR3 has 12 amino acids. Per the germline V gene, CDR1 is SQVTM and CDR2 is ANQGSEA. The V gene lost 8 bases and the J gene lost 5 bases, with 16 bases spanning the gap. This CDR3 reads CSLEIQGDEQYF. As DNA, the CDR3 is TGCAGCCTCGAGATTCAGGGTGACGAGCAGTACTTC.

V and J are TRBV12-3 or TRBV12-4 and TRBJ2-6, with D possibly matching TRBD1 (5 bases). The CDR3 sequence is 16 residues long. V was cut by 5 bases and J by 0 bases, with 11 bases left in between. The CDR3 protein is CASSKGSFSGANVLTF. Written as DNA, the CDR3 is TGTGCCAGCAGTAAGGGGTCTTTCTCTGGGGCCAACGTCCTGACTTTC.